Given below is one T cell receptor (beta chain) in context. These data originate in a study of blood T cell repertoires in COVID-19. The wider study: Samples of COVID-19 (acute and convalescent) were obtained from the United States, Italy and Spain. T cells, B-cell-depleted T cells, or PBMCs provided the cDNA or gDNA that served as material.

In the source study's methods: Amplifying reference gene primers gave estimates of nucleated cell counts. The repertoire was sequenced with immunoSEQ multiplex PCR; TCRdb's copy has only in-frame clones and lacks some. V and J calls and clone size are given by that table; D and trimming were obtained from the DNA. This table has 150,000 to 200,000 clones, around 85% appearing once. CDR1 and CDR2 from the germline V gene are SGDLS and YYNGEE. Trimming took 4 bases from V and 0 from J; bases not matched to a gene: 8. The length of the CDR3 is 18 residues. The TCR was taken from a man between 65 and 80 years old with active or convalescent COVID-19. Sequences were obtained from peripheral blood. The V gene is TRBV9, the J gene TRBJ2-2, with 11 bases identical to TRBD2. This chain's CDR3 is CASSTFASGGPNTGELFF. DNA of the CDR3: TGTGCCAGCAGCACCTTTGCTAGCGGGGGGCCGAACACCGGGGAGCTGTTTTTT.